These 30 T cell receptor beta chains were sequenced from one sample in a study of vaccination effects on CD4 cells after COVID-19. Their antigens remain unidentified. TCRdb keeps only in-frame clones here, not all; method: immunoSEQ multiplex PCR. The sample yields approximately 70,000 clones, approximately 72% seen once. Antigen-specific CD4+ T cells were first expanded with viral peptide pools by the ViraFEST assay and only then sequenced. Between days 9 and 11 of culture, CD4+ T cells were separated out. The study found no prior SARS-CoV-2 infection in the vaccine recipients, who tested negative for nucleocapsid antibodies. The source was CD4+ T cells from PBMCs cultured with HCoV-NL63 spike peptides, collected before COVID-19 vaccination. The receptors were sampled from a human donor who received a COVID-19 vaccine.

The chain has TRBV3-1 (or the pseudogene TRBV3-2) and TRBJ1-2; D might be TRBD1 (5 bases). The ends were cut back, 4 bases at V and 8 bases at J, with 14 bases in the middle. This CDR3 contains 13 residues. The germline gives CDR1 LGHDT, CDR2 YNNKEL (reference sequence). The DNA of the CDR3 is TGTGCCAGCAGCCGGGGTACCGGGGCCGGCTACACCTTC. Protein: CASSRGTGAGYTF.

V is TRBV6-5 and J is TRBJ1-5, with 7 positions matching TRBD1. After removal of 2 bases from V and 2 bases from J, the junction contained 3 bases not matched to a gene. Germline loops: CDR1 MNHEY, CDR2 SVGAGI. CDR3 length equals 15 residues. The CDR3 sequence: CASSYDRAGNQPQHF. The CDR3 DNA is TGTGCCAGCAGTTACGACAGGGCTGGCAATCAGCCCCAGCATTTT.

V is TRBV7-9 and J is TRBJ1-6; D not certain. Trimming took 7 bases from V and 0 from J, leaving 10 bases between them. Germline lookup yields CDR1 SEHNR and CDR2 FQNEAQ (reference sequence). The CDR3 contains 15 residues. The DNA of the CDR3 is TGTGCCAGCAACGACGGAAGCTCCTATAATTCACCCCTCCACTTT. Amino acids: CASNDGSSYNSPLHF.

The rearrangement links TRBV15 to TRBJ2-6; D is unclear. CDR1 and CDR2 (germline): LNHNV, YYDKDF (reference sequence). Between the trimmed V and J ends, which lost 0 bases and 0 bases, there was a span of 15 bases. The CDR3 contains 19 residues. Here the CDR3 DNA reads TGTGCCACCAGCAGAGATCGGCCAAGTCTTGGCTCTGGGGCCAACGTCCTGACTTTC. This translates into CATSRDRPSLGSGANVLTF.

The rearrangement joins TRBV18 to TRBJ2-3, with unresolved D. Germline V CDR1 and CDR2: KGHSH, LQKENI. This CDR3 has 13 amino acids. With 2 bases removed from V and 3 bases from J, the gap between germline ends came to 6 bases. The CDR3 is CASSPRVTDTQYF. The CDR3 DNA is TGTGCCAGCTCACCAAGGGTGACAGATACGCAGTATTTT.

The gene calls are TRBV18 and TRBJ2-6; a possible D gene is TRBD2 (6 bases). The V end was cut by 5 bases, the J end by 1 base, with 9 bases between. In germline, CDR1 is KGHSH, CDR2 LQKENI. This CDR3 is 15 amino acids long. The CDR3 reads CASSAGMSGANVLTF. DNA of the CDR3: TGTGCCAGCTCAGCGGGAATGTCTGGGGCCAACGTCCTGACTTTC.

This chain joins TRBV6-5 and TRBJ1-1, with D possibly matching TRBD1 (6 bases). CDR1 is MNHEY, CDR2 SVGAGI, per germline. V was pared by 2 bases and J by 2 bases, with 15 bases between. This CDR3 has 16 amino acids. In DNA, the CDR3 is TGTGCCAGCAGTTACCATACGGGGGCAAGTAACACTGAAGCTTTCTTT. Its protein product is CASSYHTGASNTEAFF.

The rearrangement links TRBV7-9 to TRBJ1-6, with D perhaps TRBD1 (5 bases). CDR3 length: 15 amino acids. V was trimmed by 3 bases and J by 8 bases, leaving 14 bases between them. CDR1 and CDR2 (germline): SEHNR, FQNEAQ (reference sequence). CDR3 sequence: CASSFFGGADSPLHF. As DNA, the CDR3 is TGTGCCAGCAGCTTTTTCGGGGGTGCGGATTCACCCCTCCACTTT.

The genes are TRBV3-1 (or the pseudogene TRBV3-2) and TRBJ1-6, with a possible D match to TRBD1 (6 bases). The ends were cut back, 4 bases at V and 7 bases at J, with 14 bases in the middle. The germline V gene encodes CDR1 LGHDT and CDR2 YNNKEL (reference sequence). The CDR3 loop spans 15 amino acids. The CDR3 DNA sequence: TGTGCCAGCAGCCCAAGGACGGGACAAAATTCACCCCTCCACTTT. Translated: CASSPRTGQNSPLHF.

The chain has TRBV7-9 and TRBJ1-1; D remains unclear. Trimming took off 4 bases at V and 1 base at J, with 7 bases between the two ends. This CDR3 is built from 13 residues. Germline lookup yields CDR1 SEHNR and CDR2 FQNEAQ (reference sequence). DNA of the CDR3: TGTGCCAGCAGCTCGACACCGAACACTGAAGCTTTCTTT. Protein sequence: CASSSTPNTEAFF.

The chain joins TRBV10-3 to TRBJ2-3; 8 positions agree with TRBD1. Germline CDR1 and CDR2: ENHRY and SYGVKD. V lost 10 bases, J lost 4 bases, and 10 bases stayed unmatched. The CDR3 length is 14 residues. CDR3 sequence: CASEGQGISDTQYF. The CDR3 DNA sequence: TGTGCCAGCGAAGGACAGGGTATATCAGATACGCAGTATTTT.

This chain uses TRBV5-5 with TRBJ1-1; D gene ambiguous. V was trimmed by 5 bases and J by 6 bases, leaving 29 bases between them. Germline V CDR1 and CDR2: SGHKS, YYEKEE (reference sequence). There are 18 residues in the CDR3. CDR3: CASSSVGHGSGYSPEAFF. Written as DNA, the CDR3 is TGTGCCAGCAGTTCCGTCGGCCACGGGAGTGGATATAGCCCTGAAGCTTTCTTT.

The rearrangement uses TRBV3-1 (or the pseudogene TRBV3-2) and TRBJ2-6; 7 bases are a match to TRBD1. Looked up from germline, CDR1 is LGHDT and CDR2 is YNNKEL (reference sequence). The CDR3 is made up of 15 amino acids. The J segment lost 2 bases and the V segment lost 5 bases, leaving 3 bases of the junction unmatched. The CDR3 sequence is CASSAQGAGANVLTF. The CDR3 DNA follows: TGTGCCAGCAGCGCCCAGGGGGCTGGGGCCAACGTCCTGACTTTC.

The chain links TRBV10-1 to TRBJ2-5; D may be TRBD1 (6 bases). Germline V gives CDR1 WNHNN, CDR2 SYGVQD (reference sequence). The CDR3 sequence is 14 residues long. V dropped 6 bases and J dropped 5 bases, with 16 bases sitting between them. CDR3 sequence (DNA): TGCGCCAGCAGCTTGGGACACCCGGTTGAGACCCAGTACTTC. This gives the protein CASSLGHPVETQYF.

The chain combines TRBV19 with TRBJ2-2; the match to TRBD1 covers 7 bases. After removal of 3 bases from V and 1 base from J, the junction contained 5 bases not matched to a gene. CDR3 length: 16 residues. The V gene's germline CDR1 is LNHDA and CDR2 SQIVND (reference sequence). The CDR3 spells CASSIGPGGNTGELFF. The CDR3, as DNA: TGTGCCAGTAGTATCGGCCCAGGGGGGAACACCGGGGAGCTGTTTTTT.

This chain joins TRBV7-9 and TRBJ2-7, with D possibly TRBD1 on 6 matching bases. The V end was cut by 1 base, the J end by 5 bases, with 9 bases between. Germline lookup yields CDR1 SEHNR and CDR2 FQNEAQ (reference sequence). The CDR3 sequence is 13 residues long. CDR3 sequence: CASSLGQANEQYV. The DNA of the CDR3 is TGTGCCAGCAGCTTAGGACAGGCCAACGAGCAGTACGTC.

This chain connects TRBV12-3 or TRBV12-4 to TRBJ1-2; D might be TRBD1 (6 bases). V shed 4 bases and J shed 2 bases, with 8 bases lying between them. The CDR3 spans 13 residues. CDR3 nucleotides: TGTGCCAGCAGTTCCGGGACAAACTATGGCTACACCTTC. Residues: CASSSGTNYGYTF.

The sample holds one count of this clone. The chain couples TRBV7-9 to TRBJ1-6; D gene ambiguous. V was trimmed by 5 bases and J by 8 bases, leaving 7 bases between them. Germline V CDR1 and CDR2: SEHNR, FQNEAQ (reference sequence). The CDR3 sequence is 12 residues long. The CDR3 loop is CASSQRDSPLHF. In DNA form, the CDR3 reads TGTGCCAGCAGCCAGAGAGATTCACCCCTCCACTTT.

The CDR3 nucleotides read TGCGCCAGCAGCCCGGGGACGGCAGTTGAAAAACTGTTTTTT. It codes for CASSPGTAVEKLFF. The V and J genes are TRBV5-1 and TRBJ1-4, with TRBD1 as a possible D gene (5 bases). Germline V CDR1 and CDR2: SGHRS, YFSETQ. The CDR3 spans 14 residues. Trimming took 4 bases from V and 7 from J, leaving 14 bases between them. Full variable domain (outside the CDR3, taken from reference TRBV5-1 and TRBJ1-4): KAGVTQTPRYLIKTRGQQVTLSCSPISGHRSVSWYQQTPGQGLQFLFEYFSETQRNKGNFPGRFSGRQFSNSRSEMNVSTLELGDSALYLCASSPGTAVEKLFFGSGTQLSVL.

The chain links TRBV10-3 to TRBJ2-5; D is uncertain. The CDR3 is made up of 12 amino acids. V was trimmed by 1 base and J by 0 bases, leaving 0 bases between them. Germline loops: CDR1 ENHRY, CDR2 SYGVKD. The CDR3 here is CAISEYQETQYF. Here the CDR3 DNA reads TGTGCCATCAGTGAGTACCAAGAGACCCAGTACTTC.

V gene TRBV5-1 combines with J gene TRBJ2-5, with TRBD1 identical over 9 bases. The germline gives CDR1 SGHRS, CDR2 YFSETQ. The CDR3 covers 13 residues. Losses at the gene ends were 5 bases for V and 4 bases for J; bases not matched to a gene: 3. The CDR3 nucleotides read TGCGCCAGCAGGGACAGGGGTCGAGAGACCCAGTACTTC. Translated: CASRDRGRETQYF.

This chain links TRBV18 with TRBJ1-4; maybe TRBD1 (6 bases). Trimming left V 3 bases short and J 7 bases short, with 12 bases between. The CDR3 is made up of 14 amino acids. The V gene's germline CDR1 is KGHSH and CDR2 LQKENI. CDR3 nucleotide sequence: TGTGCCAGCTCACCCCATAAAGGGGGTGAAAAACTGTTTTTT. Translating it yields CASSPHKGGEKLFF.

The V gene is TRBV5-1, the J gene TRBJ2-2, with 7 bases fitting TRBD1. CDR1 and CDR2 from the germline V gene are SGHRS and YFSETQ. This CDR3 has 15 amino acids. Trimming removed 4 bases from V and 0 bases from J; junction bases left unmatched: 3. The CDR3 DNA follows: TGCGCCAGCAGCGTCGGGACAGCGAACACCGGGGAGCTGTTTTTT. This encodes CASSVGTANTGELFF. Combining the CDR3 with reference TRBV5-1 and TRBJ2-2 gives the whole variable domain KAGVTQTPRYLIKTRGQQVTLSCSPISGHRSVSWYQQTPGQGLQFLFEYFSETQRNKGNFPGRFSGRQFSNSRSEMNVSTLELGDSALYLCASSVGTANTGELFFGEGSRLTVL.

The V gene is TRBV18, the J gene TRBJ2-7; D might be TRBD1 (6 bases). CDR1 KGHSH and CDR2 LQKENI come from the germline V gene. Trimming removed 5 bases from V and 6 bases from J, with 11 bases in between. The CDR3 loop spans 12 amino acids. Here the CDR3 reads CASSATGGEQYV. The DNA of the CDR3 is TGTGCCAGCTCAGCGACAGGAGGCGAGCAGTACGTC.

The chain is built from TRBV5-8 and TRBJ1-1; tentatively, D is TRBD1 (5 bases). Trimming shortened V by 7 bases and J by 3 bases, and 25 bases separated the two germline ends. Germline loops: CDR1 SGHTS, CDR2 YDEGEE. The CDR3 extends over 17 amino acids. The CDR3 DNA is TGTGCCAGCCCTACCAGTTACTTGACAGTAGAGGACACTGAAGCTTTCTTT. Amino acid sequence: CASPTSYLTVEDTEAFF.

The CDR3 loop is CARGRTVCEKLFF. CDR3 in DNA: TGTGCCAGGGGGAGGACAGTATGTGAAAAACTGTTTTTT. The J gene is TRBJ1-4, the V gene TRBV6-5; possibly TRBD1 for D (6 bases). This CDR3 comprises 13 residues. CDR1 is MNHEY, CDR2 SVGAGI, per germline. V was pared by 9 bases and J by 7 bases, with 15 bases between.

The chain is built from TRBV6-4 and TRBJ2-3; D is perhaps TRBD2 (6 bases). CDR3 length equals 14 residues. V lost 10 bases, J lost 1 base, and 15 bases lay in between. Germline V lookup: CDR1 MRHNA, CDR2 SNTAGT. CDR3 protein: CATRRDSGTDTQYF. CDR3 DNA: TGTGCCACACGCCGGGACTCTGGCACAGATACGCAGTATTTT.

The gene calls are TRBV7-3 and TRBJ1-3, with D uncertain. Per the germline V gene, CDR1 is SGHTA and CDR2 is FQGTGA. The CDR3 covers 11 residues. V was cut by 8 bases and J by 3 bases, with 5 bases left in between. CDR3 bases: TGTGCCAGCGGAAGTGGAAACACCATATATTTT. Protein: CASGSGNTIYF.

CDR3 bases: TGTGCCTGGAGCCGGGACAGGGGGGGAAGCAATCAGCCCCAGCATTTT. Amino acids: CAWSRDRGGSNQPQHF. J is TRBJ1-5 and V is TRBV30; 11 nucleotides align to TRBD1. The V segment lost 3 bases and the J segment 1 base; nucleotides outside the gene matches: 5. Germline values: CDR1 GTSNPN, CDR2 SVGIG (reference sequence). CDR3 length equals 16 residues.

This clone was seen a few times. The gene calls are TRBV27 and TRBJ1-2; a possible D gene is TRBD1 (5 bases). The CDR3 is 14 amino acids. Per the germline V gene, CDR1 is MNHEY and CDR2 is SMNVEV (reference sequence). V was clipped by 9 bases and J by 1 base, with 15 bases between them. CDR3 DNA sequence: TGTGCCAGGGGGAAGGGACGGTATAACTATGGCTACACCTTC. Protein sequence: CARGKGRYNYGYTF.